The sequence of this TCR beta chain was determined in a study of control samples from healthy donors and cancer patients. Clones were sequenced by immunoSEQ multiplex PCR, and TCRdb holds only the in-frame ones, with some missing. The sample yields fewer than 150,000 clones, approximately 90% seen once. This CDR3 comprises 12 residues. Trimming shortened V by 6 bases and J by 1 base, and 6 bases separated the two germline ends. Germline V gives CDR1 ENHRY, CDR2 SYGVKD. The chain recombines TRBV10-3 with TRBJ1-1; D is undetermined. Sequencing was done on a sample of blood. This sequence originates from a man aged 18 to 29 in good health. This CDR3 is CAIRGANTEAFF. The CDR3 coding sequence is TGTGCCATCAGGGGCGCGAACACTGAAGCTTTCTTT.